This T cell receptor (beta chain) was recovered during a study of T-cell memory formation after mild COVID-19. The overall study: Each donor largely had its own TCR clusters.

The V segment lost 3 bases and the J segment 5 bases; nucleotides outside the gene matches: 6. Germline CDR1 LNHDA, CDR2 SQIVND (reference sequence). The CDR3 runs 15 residues. Comment on this clonotype: Antigen specificity is unknown.

Study conclusions and caveats: Researchers report contracting CD4+ clones mostly in CM and EM, with CD8+ clones in EMRA. What remained unconfirmed was the SARS-CoV-2 specificity of second-wave clones peaking on day 37.

TCRdb reprocessed the 5' RACE reads with MiXCR, giving one entry per CDR3 protein. The sample consists of roughly 350,000 distinct CDR3 sequences, over 25% of them appearing once. The V and J genes are TRBV19 and TRBJ2-7, with 11 nucleotides matching TRBD2. This receptor was obtained from an adult woman who had mild COVID-19 (a few samples of this study predate the infection). Cell type and time point are not known. Sample: PBMCs or a T cell subset sorted from them (not recorded which). CDR3 sequence reads: CASSIGLAGGNEQYF. The DNA of the CDR3 is TGTGCCAGTAGTATTGGCCTAGCGGGAGGAAACGAGCAGTACTTC.